This entry lists 11 T cell receptor beta chains sequenced from one sample in a study of blood T cells in healthy people across ages. For the second PCR, which ran for roughly 6 to 11 cycles, a sample-barcoded 5' primer and a J-beta primer mix were used. One entry per CDR3 protein, called by TCRdb with MiXCR from the 5' RACE reads. The profile shows approximately 800,000 distinct CDR3 sequences, roughly 25% of them singletons. These same data were also listed under a study on T cells of mothers and their children.

The specimen was blood. The receptors originated from a boy younger than 18 in good health.

This clonotype was recorded many times. The chain is built from TRBV12-3 or TRBV12-4 and TRBJ1-1; TRBD1 might be the D (5 bases). The CDR3 spans 11 residues. Trimming left V 6 bases short and J 7 bases short, with 9 bases between. In DNA form, the CDR3 reads TGTGCCAGCAGCCTTAGGGGTGAAGCTTTCTTT. It codes for CASSLRGEAFF.

This clonotype appeared a few times. This chain links TRBV12-3 or TRBV12-4 with TRBJ2-3; 9 bases align to TRBD2. Trimming cost V 2 bases and J 8 bases; bases outside gene matches: 2. The CDR3 length is 13 residues. The CDR3 DNA reads TGTGCCAGCAGTTTAACTAGCGGGCTTACGCAGTATTTT. Amino acids: CASSLTSGLTQYF.

This clonotype was counted a single time. The rearrangement joins TRBV3-1 to TRBJ1-2, with 9 bases that match TRBD1. The trim removed 1 base at V and 8 bases at J, leaving 5 bases unmatched. This CDR3 is built from 14 residues. Germline V gene data show CDR1 as LGHDT and CDR2 as YNNKEL (reference sequence). CDR3 sequence (DNA): TGTGCCAGCAGCCAAGTGGGACAGGGCCGAGGCTACACCTTC. The encoded protein is CASSQVGQGRGYTF.

This clonotype has a handful of counts. The V call is TRBV18, the J call TRBJ2-7; TRBD2 aligns across 12 bases. This CDR3 comprises 16 residues. V was pared by 6 bases and J by 2 bases, with 8 bases of the junction left unmatched. Germline-derived CDR1 and CDR2 are KGHSH and LQKENI. As DNA, the CDR3 is TGTGCCAGCTCGGGTGGACTAGCGGGGCTTCCCTACGAGCAGTACTTC. Amino acid sequence: CASSGGLAGLPYEQYF.

This rearrangement joins TRBV29-1 to TRBJ2-5, with TRBD1 matching over 8 bases. The J call is in doubt because the DNA end fits TRBJ2-7 better. The CDR3 has 15 amino acids. Germline V gene lookup returns CDR1 SQVTM and CDR2 ANQGSEA. The CDR3: CSVAVTGTGAYEQYF. The CDR3 DNA sequence: TGCAGCGTAGCCGTAACCGGGACAGGAGCCTACGAGCAGTACTTC.

This chain joins TRBV21-1 and TRBJ1-1; the tabulated D call, TRBD1, remains unverified against the DNA. TRBV21-1 is a pseudogene. There are 13 residues in the CDR3. This CDR3 reads CASSLIYLTGAFF. CDR3 DNA: TGTGCCAGCAGCCTCATTTATCTAACAGGGGCTTTCTTT.

This clonotype was detected a few times. V usage is TRBV20-1 and J usage is TRBJ2-7; tentatively, D is TRBD1 (6 bases). Germline CDR1 and CDR2: DFQATT and SNEGSKA (reference sequence). The CDR3 loop spans 15 amino acids. Trimming shortened V by 4 bases and J by 5 bases, and 21 bases separated the two germline ends. CDR3 region: CSAIPLSTGTHEQYF. In DNA, the CDR3 is TGCAGTGCTATCCCCCTCTCCACAGGGACCCACGAGCAGTACTTC.

This clonotype was recorded a few times. An end of the junction does not agree with germline; a read error may underlie this. J is TRBJ1-5 and V is TRBV2; TRBD1 aligns across 9 bases. The CDR3 runs to 16 residues. CDR1 is SNHLY and CDR2 is FYNNEI in the germline V gene. The CDR3 DNA sequence: TGTCCCAGCAGCATTCGACAGGGGGGCCTTAATCAGCCCCAGCATTTT. Protein product: CPSSIRQGGLNQPQHF.

This clonotype has only a few counts. This chain joins TRBV3-1 and TRBJ1-3; D not certain. CDR3 length: 14 residues. V was cut by 0 bases and J by 4 bases, with 7 bases left in between. CDR1 and CDR2 from the germline V gene are LGHDT and YNNKEL (reference sequence). CDR3 nucleotides: TGTGCCAGCAGCCAAGACCATTCCGGAAACACCATATATTTT. Protein product: CASSQDHSGNTIYF.

This clonotype was counted between two and nine times. This chain links TRBV7-9 with TRBJ2-7, with unresolved D. Trimming cost V 6 bases and J 6 bases, with 12 bases left between them. Germline-derived CDR1 and CDR2 are SEHNR and FQNEAQ (reference sequence). This CDR3 region has 12 residues. CDR3 sequence (DNA): TGTGCCAGCAGTACTGACTGGGGCGAGCAGTACTTC. Its translation: CASSTDWGEQYF. The full variable domain, with the rest looked up from reference TRBV7-9 and TRBJ2-7, is DTGVSQNPRHKITKRGQNVTFRCDPISEHNRLYWYRQTLGQGPEFLTYFQNEAQLEKSRLLSDRFSAERPKGSFSTLEIQRTEQGDSAMYLCASSTDWGEQYFGPGTRLTVT.

V gene TRBV20-1 combines with J gene TRBJ2-4; D not certain. Germline values: CDR1 DFQATT, CDR2 SNEGSKA (reference sequence). This CDR3 region has 12 residues. V was trimmed by 6 bases and J by 1 base, leaving 7 bases between them. CDR3 DNA: TGCAGTGCGAACAAGGCCAAAAACATTCAGTACTTC. This codes for CSANKAKNIQYF.